Detailed here is one TCR beta chain. The data are from a study of blood T cells in healthy people across ages. It was with a sample-barcoded 5' primer and a J-beta primer mix that a second PCR of about 6 to 12 cycles was run. TCRdb processed the 5' RACE reads anew with MiXCR; each CDR3 protein has one entry. In the table there are 1.5 million to 2 million distinct CDR3 sequences, roughly 49% of which are singletons. The material sequenced was blood. The TCR sequence derives from a woman aged 40 to 50 in good health.

This chain's CDR3 is CASSYRGQGAPGANVLTF. DNA for the CDR3: TGTGCCAGCAGTTACCGGGGACAGGGGGCCCCCGGGGCCAACGTCCTGACTTTC. V usage is TRBV6-2 or TRBV6-3 and J usage is TRBJ2-6; 12 bases are a match to TRBD1. The V gene's germline CDR1 is MNHEY and CDR2 SVGEGT. Losses at the gene ends were 2 bases for V and 4 bases for J; bases not matched to a gene: 6. The CDR3 has 18 amino acids.